The 12 T cell receptor beta chains given below trace back to one sample, sequenced in a study of beta chain features in type 1 diabetes. Study findings and constraints: Shortening that was moderate but significant affected the TCRB CDR3s of Type 1 diabetes patients in all four CD4+ subsets.

These receptors have no known antigen. Expressed TCRB transcripts were sequenced, since all the RNA that had been isolated was reverse transcribed. Method: immunoSEQ multiplex PCR; TCRdb's copy keeps in-frame clones and lacks some. The repertoire consists of approximately 160,000 clones, with roughly 59% occurring once and the leading ten covering nearly 0.09%. The sequenced material came from naive CD4+ T cells from blood. The receptors derive from a man under 40 with type 1 diabetes.

This chain's CDR3 is CASSQWDSEGGYTF. The CDR3 bases are TGCGCCAGCAGCCAATGGGACTCCGAGGGTGGCTACACCTTC. This rearrangement joins TRBV4-3 to TRBJ1-2; perhaps TRBD1 as D (5 bases). Germline CDR1 LGHNA, CDR2 YSLEER. The V gene lost 2 bases and the J gene lost 7 bases, with 14 bases spanning the gap. CDR3 length: 14 amino acids.

The CDR3 sequence: CAIRDSSSGANVLTF. The CDR3 DNA is TGTGCCATCAGGGACAGTAGCTCTGGGGCCAACGTCCTGACTTTC. The chain couples TRBV10-3 to TRBJ2-6; possible D gene TRBD1, 6 bases. V lost 6 bases, J lost 0 bases, and 9 bases lay in between. Germline V CDR1 and CDR2: ENHRY, SYGVKD. This CDR3 comprises 15 residues.

V and J are TRBV28 and TRBJ2-1; perhaps TRBD2 as D (6 bases). The CDR3 has 16 residues. The V gene lost 1 base and the J gene lost 0 bases, with 10 bases spanning the gap. Germline values: CDR1 MDHEN, CDR2 SYDVKM. CDR3 amino acids: CASSLFAGSSYNEQFF. For the CDR3, the DNA is TGTGCCAGCAGTTTATTTGCGGGGAGCTCCTACAATGAGCAGTTCTTC.

In this sample, this clone turned up a few times. The rearrangement joins TRBV5-6 to TRBJ1-2, with 8 positions matching TRBD1. This CDR3 contains 14 residues. V trimming: 4 bases; J trimming: 4 bases; junction bases outside the gene matches: 6. CDR1 and CDR2 (germline): SGHDT, YYEEEE. The CDR3 sequence is CASSHTGGGYGYTF. The DNA of the CDR3 is TGTGCCAGCAGCCATACAGGGGGTGGCTATGGCTACACCTTC.

This clone came up a few times. This chain links TRBV29-1 with TRBJ2-7; 10 bases align to TRBD2. Germline loops: CDR1 SQVTM, CDR2 ANQGSEA. CDR3 length: 14 amino acids. J gave up 3 bases and V 6 bases, and 8 bases lay outside the gene matches. CDR3: CSVLGLAAVYEQYF. DNA for the CDR3: TGCAGCGTCCTTGGACTAGCGGCGGTCTACGAGCAGTACTTC.

V is TRBV30 and J is TRBJ2-1, with 7 bases that match TRBD2. With V trimmed by 3 bases and J by 1 base, 15 bases remained unmatched. The CDR3 sequence is 18 residues long. Germline CDR1 is GTSNPN and CDR2 is SVGIG (reference sequence). The CDR3, as DNA: TGTGCCTGGAGGGTATTTTTAGTGGCGGGGGTGTCCTACAATGAGCAGTTCTTC. It translates to CAWRVFLVAGVSYNEQFF.

This clone was seen a few times. The chain joins TRBV15 to TRBJ1-4; D gene uncertain. With 0 bases removed from V and 1 base from J, the gap between germline ends came to 9 bases. The CDR3 loop spans 16 amino acids. In germline, CDR1 is LNHNV, CDR2 YYDKDF (reference sequence). The CDR3 coding sequence is TGTGCCACCAGCAGAGATAATGCGAGAACTAATGAAAAACTGTTTTTT. The encoded protein is CATSRDNARTNEKLFF.

Comment on this clone: Other DNA sequences in this sample translate to the same CDR3. The chain uses TRBV30 and TRBJ2-5; possible D gene TRBD2, 7 bases. The CDR3 contains 14 residues. Trimming removed 2 bases from V and 1 base from J, with 11 bases in between. CDR1 and CDR2 (germline): GTSNPN, SVGIG (reference sequence). DNA for the CDR3: TGTGCCTGGAGTCACGGGGGGCCCCAAGAGACCCAGTACTTC. This codes for CAWSHGGPQETQYF.

This chain uses TRBV7-2 with TRBJ1-1, with D hard to call. From germline, CDR1 is SGHTA and CDR2 FQGNSA. The CDR3 is 14 residues long. Trimming pared 3 bases from V and 1 base from J, leaving 9 bases between. CDR3 nucleotide sequence: TGTGCCAGCAGCTTCACCTCAGGGAACACTGAAGCTTTCTTT. Its translation: CASSFTSGNTEAFF.

The CDR3 region is CASSPRQTRTDTQYF. Written as DNA, the CDR3 is TGTGCCAGCTCACCAAGGCAGACCCGCACAGATACGCAGTATTTT. The V and J genes are TRBV18 and TRBJ2-3; no clear D gene. The CDR3 is 15 residues long. Deletions cut 2 bases from V and 1 base from J, with 10 bases between. Germline CDR1 and CDR2: KGHSH and LQKENI. Based on the CDR3 plus reference TRBV18 and TRBJ2-3, the full variable domain is NAGVMQNPRHLVRRRGQEARLRCSPMKGHSHVYWYRQLPEEGLKFMVYLQKENIIDESGMPKERFSAEFPKEGPSILRIQQVVRGDSAAYFCASSPRQTRTDTQYFGPGTRLTVL.

The rearrangement links TRBV9 to TRBJ2-3; perhaps TRBD2 as D (6 bases). Germline CDR1 reads SGDLS; CDR2 reads YYNGEE. The CDR3 has 15 residues. Trimming removed 3 bases from V and 2 bases from J, with 13 bases in between. CDR3 bases: TGTGCCAGCAGCGCGACCGGGGGACCCACAGATACGCAGTATTTT. Amino acid sequence: CASSATGGPTDTQYF.

This sequence joins TRBV15 and TRBJ2-5; 7 bases are a match to TRBD2. The V gene end was trimmed by 0 bases and the J gene end by 4 bases; junction bases not matched to a gene: 5. The germline gives CDR1 LNHNV, CDR2 YYDKDF (reference sequence). CDR3 length equals 15 residues. The CDR3 bases are TGTGCCACCAGCAGAGATCTAGGGGAGGGAGAGACCCAGTACTTC. Its translation is CATSRDLGEGETQYF.